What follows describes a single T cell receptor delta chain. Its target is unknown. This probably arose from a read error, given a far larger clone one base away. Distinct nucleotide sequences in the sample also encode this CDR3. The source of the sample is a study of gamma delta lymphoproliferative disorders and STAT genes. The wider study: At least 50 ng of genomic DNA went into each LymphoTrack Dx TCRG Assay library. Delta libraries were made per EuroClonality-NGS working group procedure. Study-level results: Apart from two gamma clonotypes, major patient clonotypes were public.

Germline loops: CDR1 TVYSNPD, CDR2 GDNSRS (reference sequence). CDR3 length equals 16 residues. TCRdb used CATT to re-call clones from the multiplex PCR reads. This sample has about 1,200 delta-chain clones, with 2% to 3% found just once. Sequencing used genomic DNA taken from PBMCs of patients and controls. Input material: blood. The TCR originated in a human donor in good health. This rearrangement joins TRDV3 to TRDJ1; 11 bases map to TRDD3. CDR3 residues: CAFPGGLGDTTDKLIF. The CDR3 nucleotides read TGTGCCTTCCCAGGGGGCCTGGGGGATACAACCGATAAACTTATCTTT.